Below are 8 T cell receptor beta chains sequenced from a single sample in a study of OX40 agonist ivuxolimab in advanced cancers. Repertoires were generated with immunoSEQ multiplex PCR, while TCRdb's copy carries only in-frame clones and drops some. The sample has over 9,000 clones, over 65% seen once. The sample here was CD4+ or CD8+ T cells sorted from blood, taken in a trial of the OX40 agonist ivuxolimab. The receptors were sampled from an adult with an advanced solid tumor such as melanoma, head and neck, liver or kidney cancer.

This clone has a handful of counts. This sequence joins TRBV29-1 and TRBJ2-2; the D is unclear. The CDR3 covers 13 residues. Trimming shortened V by 3 bases and J by 0 bases, and 5 bases separated the two germline ends. From germline, CDR1 is SQVTM and CDR2 ANQGSEA. The CDR3: CSVDLPNTGELFF. The CDR3 bases are TGCAGCGTTGACCTACCGAACACCGGGGAGCTGTTTTTT.

This CDR3 reads CASSGLAGGFYEQYF. The CDR3 nucleotides are TGTGCCAGCAGTGGACTAGCGGGGGGGTTTTACGAGCAGTACTTC. The V call is TRBV6-1, the J call TRBJ2-7, with TRBD2 identical over 14 bases. This CDR3 comprises 15 residues. From germline, CDR1 is MNHNS and CDR2 SASEGT. Trimming cost V 4 bases and J 4 bases; bases outside gene matches: 3.

The rearrangement links TRBV11-3 to TRBJ2-3; D possibly uses TRBD1 or TRBD2 (6 bases each). The CDR3 extends over 15 amino acids. The germline V gene has CDR1 SGHNT and CDR2 YENEEA. Between the trimmed V and J ends, which lost 5 bases and 6 bases, there was a span of 18 bases. The CDR3 sequence is CASSRGYGGGDTQYF. The CDR3 DNA reads as TGTGCCAGCAGCAGGGGGTACGGGGGAGGCGATACGCAGTATTTT.

The gene calls are TRBV6-6 and TRBJ2-7, with D tentatively TRBD1 (6 bases). In germline, CDR1 is MNHNY, CDR2 SVGAGI (reference sequence). The CDR3 has 14 residues. V was trimmed by 5 bases and J by 5 bases, leaving 16 bases between them. In DNA form, the CDR3 reads TGTGCCAGCAGTACCTACAGGGAACGGGACGAGCAGTACTTC. This translates into CASSTYRERDEQYF.

In this sample, this clone is medium-sized. The V call is TRBV7-6, the J call TRBJ1-4; no clear D gene. The germline gives CDR1 SGHVS, CDR2 FNYEAQ. Deletions cut 6 bases from V and 5 bases from J, with 16 bases between. The CDR3 totals 15 residues. CDR3 loop: CASSSSTLWNEKLFF. DNA for the CDR3: TGTGCCAGCAGTTCTTCCACGCTCTGGAATGAAAAACTGTTTTTT.

J is TRBJ2-7 and V is TRBV5-6; TRBD2 matches at 8 bases. This CDR3 contains 15 residues. The V and J ends lost 0 bases and 3 bases, in that order; junction bases with no gene match: 5. CDR1 is SGHDT and CDR2 is YYEEEE in the germline V gene. The CDR3 DNA sequence: TGTGCCAGCAGCTTGGCCGGGAGGGACCTCTACGAGCAGTACTTC. Its protein product is CASSLAGRDLYEQYF.

The chain has TRBV28 and TRBJ2-5; 12 bases agree with TRBD2. The J segment lost 4 bases and the V segment lost 5 bases, leaving 5 bases of the junction unmatched. Germline-derived CDR1 and CDR2 are MDHEN and SYDVKM. The CDR3 length is 15 residues. Here the CDR3 reads CASSLAGGLRETQYF. The CDR3 DNA reads TGTGCCAGCAGTCTAGCGGGGGGGCTGAGAGAGACCCAGTACTTC.

The V and J genes are TRBV27 and TRBJ2-5, with 11 positions matching TRBD2. The CDR3 covers 14 residues. Germline V gene lookup returns CDR1 MNHEY and CDR2 SMNVEV (reference sequence). The trim removed 6 bases at V and 2 bases at J, leaving 2 bases unmatched. Written as DNA, the CDR3 is TGTGCCAGCAGCCTAGCGGGAGGACAAGAGACCCAGTACTTC. Translation: CASSLAGGQETQYF.